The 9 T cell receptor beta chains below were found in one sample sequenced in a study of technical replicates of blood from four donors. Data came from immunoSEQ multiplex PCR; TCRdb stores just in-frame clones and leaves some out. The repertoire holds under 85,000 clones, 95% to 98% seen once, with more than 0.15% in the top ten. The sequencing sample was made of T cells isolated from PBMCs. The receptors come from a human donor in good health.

CDR3 coding DNA: TGCGCCAGCAGCTCTTCGGGTCCGGGGTATGGCTACACCTTC. Translating it yields CASSSSGPGYGYTF. The chain employs TRBV5-1 and TRBJ1-2; D unclear. Germline V CDR1 and CDR2: SGHRS, YFSETQ. The V end was cut by 3 bases, the J end by 5 bases, with 14 bases between. The CDR3 runs to 14 residues.

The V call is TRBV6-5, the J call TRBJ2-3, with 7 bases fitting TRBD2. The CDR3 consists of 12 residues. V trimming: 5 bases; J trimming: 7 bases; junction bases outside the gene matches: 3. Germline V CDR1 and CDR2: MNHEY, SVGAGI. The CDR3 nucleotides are TGTGCCAGCAGTGGGGGGGGAAATACGCAGTATTTT. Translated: CASSGGGNTQYF.

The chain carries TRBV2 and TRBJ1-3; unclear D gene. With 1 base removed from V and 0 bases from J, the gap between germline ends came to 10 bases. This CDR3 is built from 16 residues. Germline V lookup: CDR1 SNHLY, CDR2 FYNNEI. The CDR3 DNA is TGTGCCAGCAGTGAAGGGCAGATAAGCTCTGGAAACACCATATATTTT. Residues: CASSEGQISSGNTIYF.

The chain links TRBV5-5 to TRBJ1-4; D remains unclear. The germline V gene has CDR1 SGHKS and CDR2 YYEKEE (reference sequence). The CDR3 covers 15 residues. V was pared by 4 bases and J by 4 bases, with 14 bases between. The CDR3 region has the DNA TGTGCCAGCAGCCAAGCCTCGATGAGTAATGAAAAACTGTTTTTT. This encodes CASSQASMSNEKLFF.

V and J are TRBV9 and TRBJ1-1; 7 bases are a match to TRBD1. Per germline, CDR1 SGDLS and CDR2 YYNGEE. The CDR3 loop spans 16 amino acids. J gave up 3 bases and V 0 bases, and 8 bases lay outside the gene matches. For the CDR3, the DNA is TGTGCCAGCAGCGTAGGAGGGGGCGATCTTGACACTGAAGCTTTCTTT. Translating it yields CASSVGGGDLDTEAFF.

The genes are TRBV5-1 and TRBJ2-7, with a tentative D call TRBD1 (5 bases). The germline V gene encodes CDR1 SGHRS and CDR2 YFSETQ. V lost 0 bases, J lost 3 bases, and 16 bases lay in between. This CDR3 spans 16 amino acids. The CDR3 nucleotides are TGCGCCAGCAGCTTGGATGTCTGGGGCAGCCGCTACGAGCAGTACTTC. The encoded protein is CASSLDVWGSRYEQYF.

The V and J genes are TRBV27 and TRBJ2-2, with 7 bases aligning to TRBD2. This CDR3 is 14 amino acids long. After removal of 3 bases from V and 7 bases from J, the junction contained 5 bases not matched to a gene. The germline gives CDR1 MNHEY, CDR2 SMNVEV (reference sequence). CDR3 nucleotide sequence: TGTGCCAGCAGTTTTCCGGGAGGAGGCGGGGAGCTGTTTTTT. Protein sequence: CASSFPGGGGELFF.

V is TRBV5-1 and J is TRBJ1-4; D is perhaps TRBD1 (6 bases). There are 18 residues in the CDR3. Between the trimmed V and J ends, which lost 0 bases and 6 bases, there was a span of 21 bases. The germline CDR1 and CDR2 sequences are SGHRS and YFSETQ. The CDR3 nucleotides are TGCGCCAGCAGCTTGGATGCCGCTGGGGGGGCTACCTATGAAAAACTGTTTTTT. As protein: CASSLDAAGGATYEKLFF.

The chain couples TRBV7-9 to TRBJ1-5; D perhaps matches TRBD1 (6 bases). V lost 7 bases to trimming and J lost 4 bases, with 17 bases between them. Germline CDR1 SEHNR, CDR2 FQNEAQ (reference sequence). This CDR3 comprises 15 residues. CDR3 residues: CASTSGQGINQPQHF. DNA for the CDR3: TGTGCCAGCACCTCAGGGCAGGGGATAAATCAGCCCCAGCATTTT.